What follows are 32 T cell receptor beta chains derived from one specimen sequenced in a study of blood T cell repertoires in COVID-19. The method was immunoSEQ multiplex PCR; TCRdb's version includes in-frame clones alone and lacks a portion of them. This table has 120,000 or so clones, 85% appearing once. Sequencing was performed on peripheral blood. These receptors originate from a man at least 80 years old with active or convalescent COVID-19.

The chain recombines TRBV10-3 with TRBJ1-3; D uncertain. CDR3 length: 12 residues. Trimming removed 8 bases at V and 1 base at J, with 6 bases between. The germline V gene encodes CDR1 ENHRY and CDR2 SYGVKD. CDR3 amino acids: CAIGSSGNTIYF. CDR3 nucleotide sequence: TGTGCCATCGGGAGTTCTGGAAACACCATATATTTT.

This clone was counted only a few times. The chain couples TRBV19 to TRBJ2-3; TRBD2 agrees at 12 bases. Per germline, CDR1 LNHDA and CDR2 SQIVND (reference sequence). The CDR3 sequence is 18 residues long. V lost 5 bases, J lost 1 base, and 10 bases stayed unmatched. This CDR3 reads CASSPPRTSGTGTDTQYF. CDR3 DNA: TGTGCCAGTAGTCCTCCCCGGACTAGCGGGACCGGCACAGATACGCAGTATTTT. The full variable domain, with the rest looked up from reference TRBV19 and TRBJ2-3, is DGGITQSPKYLFRKEGQNVTLSCEQNLNHDAMYWYRQDPGQGLRLIYYSQIVNDFQKGDIAEGYSVSREKKESFPLTVTSAQKNPTAFYLCASSPPRTSGTGTDTQYFGPGTRLTVL.

This chain uses TRBV3-1 (or the pseudogene TRBV3-2) with TRBJ1-4, with D possibly matching TRBD1 (5 bases). Between the trimmed V and J ends, which lost 0 bases and 0 bases, there was a span of 11 bases. Germline assignment: CDR1 LGHDT and CDR2 YNNKEL (reference sequence). CDR3 length: 17 amino acids. CDR3 loop: CASSQDRGVATNEKLFF. CDR3 sequence (DNA): TGTGCCAGCAGCCAAGATCGGGGGGTTGCAACTAATGAAAAACTGTTTTTT.

A word on this clone: Germline is not matched at one junction end, which may reflect a read error. The rearrangement uses TRBV5-1 and TRBJ1-1, with D hard to call. CDR1 is SGHRS and CDR2 is YFSETQ in the germline V gene. The length of the CDR3 is 13 residues. DNA of the CDR3: TGCGCCAACAGCTCCGAGGTGAACACTGAAGCTTTCTTT. Translation gives CANSSEVNTEAFF.

The V call is TRBV5-5, the J call TRBJ1-5; TRBD1 might be the D (5 bases). The V end lost 4 bases, the J end lost 4 bases, and 15 bases lay between the germline ends. Germline values: CDR1 SGHKS, CDR2 YYEKEE (reference sequence). The CDR3 consists of 15 residues. The DNA for the CDR3 is TGTGCCAGCAGCAAGGAGGGGAGGGGTAATCAGCCCCAGCATTTT. It is translated as CASSKEGRGNQPQHF.

The chain recombines TRBV11-3 with TRBJ2-5, with TRBD2 identical over 9 bases. The CDR3 has 15 amino acids. Germline V gene lookup returns CDR1 SGHNT and CDR2 YENEEA. Losses at the gene ends were 1 base for V and 2 bases for J; bases not matched to a gene: 2. Here the CDR3 DNA reads TGTGCCAGCAGCTTAGGCGGGAGGGATCAAGAGACCCAGTACTTC. It yields the protein CASSLGGRDQETQYF.

This clone was recorded only once. The chain employs TRBV11-2 and TRBJ2-7; TRBD1 might be the D (7 bases). Between the trimmed V and J ends, which lost 5 bases and 3 bases, there was a span of 17 bases. The germline CDR1 and CDR2 sequences are SGHAT and FQNNGV. The CDR3 extends over 15 amino acids. In DNA, the CDR3 is TGTGCCAGCAGCCCGCGGGACAGTGTAAACTACGAGCAGTACTTC. Translated, it gives CASSPRDSVNYEQYF. Full variable domain (missing parts from reference TRBV11-2 and TRBJ2-7): EAGVAQSPRYKIIEKRQSVAFWCNPISGHATLYWYQQILGQGPKLLIQFQNNGVVDDSQLPKDRFSAERLKGVDSTLKIQPAKLEDSAVYLCASSPRDSVNYEQYFGPGTRLTVT.

The chain joins TRBV14 to TRBJ2-3; 13 bases are a match to TRBD2. CDR3 size: 22 residues. The germline CDR1 and CDR2 sequences are SGHDN and FVKESK. The V segment lost 1 base and the J segment 1 base; nucleotides outside the gene matches: 17. Here the CDR3 DNA reads TGTGCCAGCAGCCAAGCTGTACCCCCGGGACTAGCGGGATTGTTTGGCACAGATACGCAGTATTTT. It specifies CASSQAVPPGLAGLFGTDTQYF. The whole variable domain, remainder taken from reference TRBV14 and TRBJ2-3, is EAGVTQFPSHSVIEKGQTVTLRCDPISGHDNLYWYRRVMGKEIKFLLHFVKESKQDESGMPNNRFLAERTGGTYSTLKVQPAELEDSGVYFCASSQAVPPGLAGLFGTDTQYFGPGTRLTVL.

The V call is TRBV4-1, the J call TRBJ2-2, with a weak D call TRBD2 (6 bases). The CDR3 spans 18 residues. Germline V gene lookup returns CDR1 MGHRA and CDR2 YSYEKL. V was trimmed by 0 bases and J by 3 bases, leaving 17 bases between them. As DNA, the CDR3 is TGCGCCAGCAGCCAAGATGGGCTTGGGGGGATCGACACCGGGGAGCTGTTTTTT. Protein product: CASSQDGLGGIDTGELFF.

CDR3: CASSARVDTQYF. In DNA form, the CDR3 reads TGTGCCAGCAGCGCCCGGGTGGATACGCAGTATTTT. The V and J genes are TRBV5-8 and TRBJ2-3; D is unresolved. CDR3 length: 12 amino acids. The germline CDR1 and CDR2 sequences are SGHTS and YDEGEE. V was shortened by 4 bases and J by 6 bases, with 9 bases between the two germline ends.

This chain links TRBV11-3 with TRBJ2-2; D is undetermined. Trimming removed 1 base from V and 8 bases from J, with 11 bases in between. The CDR3 runs 14 residues. The germline V gene has CDR1 SGHNT and CDR2 YENEEA. CDR3 coding DNA: TGTGCCAGCAGCTTAGTGGCCCGAGGAGGGGAGCTGTTTTTT. It encodes CASSLVARGGELFF.

The CDR3 here is CASSREASNTEAFF. DNA for the CDR3: TGTGCCAGCTCTCGGGAAGCCTCGAACACTGAAGCTTTCTTT. The chain uses TRBV18 and TRBJ1-1; D not certain. This CDR3 has 14 residues. Germline V CDR1 and CDR2: KGHSH, LQKENI. The V and J ends lost 6 bases and 1 base respectively, with 12 bases between them.

This clone was seen only once. The chain couples TRBV5-5 to TRBJ2-1; a weak D match, TRBD2 (6 bases). CDR1 SGHKS and CDR2 YYEKEE come from the germline V gene (reference sequence). Trimming took off 3 bases at V and 4 bases at J, with 17 bases between the two ends. This CDR3 region has 16 residues. The CDR3 DNA is TGTGCCAGCAGCTCGCTCGTCGGGGGACCGTACAATGAGCAGTTCTTC. Its protein is CASSSLVGGPYNEQFF.

The chain combines TRBV9 with TRBJ2-5; 8 bases map to TRBD2. J lost 10 bases, V lost 5 bases, and 13 bases had no gene match. Per germline, CDR1 SGDLS and CDR2 YYNGEE. This CDR3 comprises 14 residues. The CDR3 DNA reads as TGTGCCAGCAGTCCTAGCGGGTTGCGGGGGAACCAGTACTTC. The encoded protein is CASSPSGLRGNQYF.

The chain carries TRBV28 and TRBJ2-1; the D gene is possibly TRBD1 (6 bases). The germline V gene has CDR1 MDHEN and CDR2 SYDVKM. Trimming took 5 bases from V and 2 from J, leaving 19 bases between them. The CDR3 covers 17 residues. The CDR3 nucleotides are TGTGCCAGCAGTGACGCGTCGGACTGGGGGCCCTACAATGAGCAGTTCTTC. Its protein is CASSDASDWGPYNEQFF. The variable domain in full, with the rest retrieved from reference TRBV28 and TRBJ2-1, is DVKVTQSSRYLVKRTGEKVFLECVQDMDHENMFWYRQDPGLGLRLIYFSYDVKMKEKGDIPEGYSVSREKKERFSLILESASTNQTSMYLCASSDASDWGPYNEQFFGPGTRLTVL.

This clone was picked up one time. The genes are TRBV6-5 and TRBJ1-6, with a tentative D call TRBD1 (5 bases). Trimming took off 8 bases at V and 0 bases at J, with 11 bases between the two ends. The CDR3 is 15 amino acids. Germline lookup yields CDR1 MNHEY and CDR2 SVGAGI. The CDR3 coding sequence is TGTGCCAGCCGGCAGGGTAGCTCCTATAATTCACCCCTCCACTTT. Its protein is CASRQGSSYNSPLHF.

The chain links TRBV5-4 to TRBJ1-3; 7 positions match TRBD1. Germline values: CDR1 SGHNT, CDR2 YYREEE (reference sequence). V gave up 4 bases and J gave up 4 bases; unmatched junction bases: 5. This CDR3 is 14 amino acids long. The CDR3 sequence: CASSNTGVGNTIYF. For the CDR3, the DNA is TGTGCCAGCAGCAATACAGGGGTCGGAAACACCATATATTTT. The full variable domain, with the rest looked up from reference TRBV5-4 and TRBJ1-3, is ETGVTQSPTHLIKTRGQQVTLRCSSQSGHNTVSWYQQALGQGPQFIFQYYREEENGRGNFPPRFSGLQFPNYSSELNVNALELDDSALYLCASSNTGVGNTIYFGEGSWLTVV.

This clone appeared a few times. This chain joins TRBV29-1 and TRBJ1-4; a possible D gene is TRBD1 (6 bases). This CDR3 spans 13 amino acids. V was cut by 6 bases and J by 6 bases, with 14 bases left in between. Germline CDR1 SQVTM, CDR2 ANQGSEA. The CDR3 DNA sequence: TGCAGCGTGGTGGACAGCCGCGATGAAAAACTGTTTTTT. Translated: CSVVDSRDEKLFF.

The table lists this clone with a count of one. V usage is TRBV7-3 and J usage is TRBJ1-3; unclear D gene. Looked up from germline, CDR1 is SGHTA and CDR2 is FQGTGA. This CDR3 is built from 14 residues. V lost 5 bases and J lost 0, with 8 bases in between. The CDR3: CASSPGGSGNTIYF. In DNA, the CDR3 is TGTGCCAGCAGCCCAGGAGGCTCTGGAAACACCATATATTTT.

The chain couples TRBV19 to TRBJ2-1; a weak D match, TRBD1 (6 bases). Trimming pared 3 bases from V and 8 bases from J, leaving 17 bases between. CDR1 is LNHDA, CDR2 SQIVND, per germline (reference sequence). The CDR3 has 15 amino acids. CDR3 sequence (DNA): TGTGCCAGTAGTATTGGATTCGGCAGGGGCGATGAGCAGTTCTTC. The encoded protein is CASSIGFGRGDEQFF.

The chain uses TRBV4-1 and TRBJ2-1, with 8 nucleotides matching TRBD2. Germline V lookup: CDR1 MGHRA, CDR2 YSYEKL. V lost 1 base, J lost 4 bases, and 12 bases stayed unmatched. The CDR3 covers 18 residues. The CDR3 is CASSQVSGGGGIYNEQFF. The CDR3 nucleotides are TGCGCCAGCAGCCAAGTAAGCGGGGGCGGGGGTATATACAATGAGCAGTTCTTC.

The chain combines TRBV14 with TRBJ2-4; D possibly corresponds to TRBD1 (7 bases). Germline lookup yields CDR1 SGHDN and CDR2 FVKESK. V dropped 3 bases and J dropped 9 bases, with 12 bases sitting between them. This CDR3 has 13 residues. The CDR3 protein is CASSQGTAGIQYF. The CDR3 nucleotides are TGTGCCAGCAGCCAGGGGACAGCGGGCATTCAGTACTTC.

J is TRBJ1-5 and V is TRBV3-1 (or the pseudogene TRBV3-2), with a possible D match to TRBD1 (6 bases). The germline CDR1 and CDR2 sequences are LGHDT and YNNKEL (reference sequence). This CDR3 contains 15 residues. Trimming stripped 2 bases from V and 2 bases from J, with 10 bases between. CDR3 sequence reads: CASSQQGQRNQPQHF. The CDR3 DNA is TGTGCCAGCAGCCAACAGGGACAACGCAATCAGCCCCAGCATTTT.

J is TRBJ2-3 and V is TRBV29-1; TRBD2 might be the D (6 bases). Looked up from germline, CDR1 is SQVTM and CDR2 is ANQGSEA. V was trimmed by 6 bases and J by 3 bases, leaving 22 bases between them. The CDR3 totals 16 residues. CDR3 sequence reads: CSVPAGLSSRTDTQYF. CDR3 DNA sequence: TGCAGCGTGCCTGCGGGACTTTCTAGTAGGACAGATACGCAGTATTTT.

The gene calls are TRBV4-3 and TRBJ1-2, with no clear D. V was trimmed by 3 bases and J by 8 bases, leaving 19 bases between them. Looked up from germline, CDR1 is LGHNA and CDR2 is YSLEER. The CDR3 runs 15 residues. DNA of the CDR3: TGCGCCAGCAGCCAGGCTGGCGGGGAACTAGGCGGCTACACCTTC. This codes for CASSQAGGELGGYTF.

The chain recombines TRBV6-5 with TRBJ2-7, with unresolved D. Germline V gene sequence: CDR1 MNHEY, CDR2 SVGAGI. The CDR3 sequence is 14 residues long. Trimming took off 3 bases at V and 0 bases at J, with 9 bases between the two ends. The CDR3 reads CASSYLAFSYEQYF. CDR3 nucleotide sequence: TGTGCCAGCAGTTATTTAGCTTTCTCCTACGAGCAGTACTTC.

The table lists this clone with a few counts. The rearrangement joins TRBV5-1 to TRBJ1-1, with D possibly matching TRBD1 (5 bases). Germline V lookup: CDR1 SGHRS, CDR2 YFSETQ. Trimming shortened V by 4 bases and J by 0 bases, and 19 bases separated the two germline ends. The CDR3 sequence is 17 residues long. CDR3 in DNA: TGCGCCAGCAGCCGAACTCAGGGAACTATGATGAACACTGAAGCTTTCTTT. Translating it yields CASSRTQGTMMNTEAFF.

The chain uses TRBV2 and TRBJ1-4; D call uncertain. The ends were cut back, 6 bases at V and 4 bases at J, with 9 bases in the middle. There are 13 residues in the CDR3. Germline-derived CDR1 and CDR2 are SNHLY and FYNNEI. CDR3 amino acids: CASRPGRNEKLFF. The CDR3 nucleotides are TGTGCCAGCAGGCCAGGTCGTAATGAAAAACTGTTTTTT.

This rearrangement joins TRBV30 to TRBJ1-2; 7 nucleotides align to TRBD1. The CDR3 consists of 15 residues. The trim removed 4 bases at V and 1 base at J, leaving 9 bases unmatched. From germline, CDR1 is GTSNPN and CDR2 SVGIG (reference sequence). CDR3 in DNA: TGTGCCTGGATAAGAGGGGGCGGTTTTAACTATGGCTACACCTTC. Protein sequence: CAWIRGGGFNYGYTF.

This chain joins TRBV7-9 and TRBJ2-7, with D possibly matching TRBD2 (7 bases). V lost 5 bases and J 3 bases, leaving 14 bases between the germline ends. Germline V gene data show CDR1 as SEHNR and CDR2 as FQNEAQ (reference sequence). The CDR3 runs to 14 residues. Here the CDR3 reads CASSPPGGSYEQYF. DNA for the CDR3: TGTGCCAGCAGCCCACCGGGGGGCAGCTACGAGCAGTACTTC.

J is TRBJ2-5 and V is TRBV10-3; 9 bases fit TRBD1. This CDR3 has 18 amino acids. Germline CDR1 reads ENHRY; CDR2 reads SYGVKD. The junction had 10 bases not matched to a gene; V was cut back by 0 bases and J by 2 bases. The CDR3 DNA is TGTGCCATCAGTGAGTCGTCACCGGGACAGGGAAATCAAGAGACCCAGTACTTC. It translates to CAISESSPGQGNQETQYF.

The rearrangement joins TRBV19 to TRBJ1-2; TRBD1 matches at 11 bases. The CDR3 runs 17 residues. V shed 0 bases and J 4 bases; nucleotides not matched to a gene: 7. The germline V gene has CDR1 LNHDA and CDR2 SQIVND (reference sequence). The CDR3 sequence: CASSIDGQGASGYGYTF. CDR3 DNA sequence: TGTGCCAGTAGTATAGACGGACAGGGGGCGTCGGGCTATGGCTACACCTTC.